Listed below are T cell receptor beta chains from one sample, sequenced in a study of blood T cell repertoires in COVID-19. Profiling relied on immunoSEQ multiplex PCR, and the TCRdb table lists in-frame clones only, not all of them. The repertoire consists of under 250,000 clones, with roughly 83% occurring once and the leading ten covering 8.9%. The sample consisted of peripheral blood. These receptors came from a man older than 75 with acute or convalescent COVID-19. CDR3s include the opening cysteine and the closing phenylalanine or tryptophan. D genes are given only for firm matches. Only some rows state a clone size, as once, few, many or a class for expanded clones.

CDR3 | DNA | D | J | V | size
CASSFTYGQSEQYF | TGTGCCAGCAGCTTTACGTACGGACAGTCCGAGCAGTACTTC | - | TRBJ2-7 | TRBV7-2 | -
CASSQGQGYSPLHF | TGTGCCAGCAGCCAAGGACAGGGGTATTCACCCCTCCACTTT | TRBD1 | TRBJ1-6 | TRBV3-1/TRBV3-2 | -
CASSSLGARVNTEAFF | TGTGCCAGCAGCTCACTTGGGGCCCGTGTGAACACTGAAGCTTTCTTT | - | TRBJ1-1 | TRBV7-9 | few
CASSYRREPNEQYF | TGTGCCAGCAGTTACCGCAGGGAACCCAACGAGCAGTACTTC | - | TRBJ2-7 | TRBV27 | -
CASSHSGTGTSEKLFF | TGCGCCAGCAGCCACTCAGGGACAGGGACTAGTGAAAAACTGTTTTTT | TRBD1 | TRBJ1-4 | TRBV5-1 | -
CASSLGTANTEAFF | TGTGCCAGCAGCCTCGGGACAGCTAACACTGAAGCTTTCTTT | TRBD1 | TRBJ1-1 | TRBV3-1/TRBV3-2 | -
CASSYPGGANEQFF | TGTGCCAGCAGTTACCCCGGGGGGGCTAATGAGCAGTTCTTC | TRBD2 | TRBJ2-1 | TRBV6-5 | -
CASSPSGRGVGEQYF | TGTGCCAGCAGCCCCTCGGGGCGCGGGGTCGGGGAGCAGTACTTC | - | TRBJ2-7 | TRBV3-1/TRBV3-2 | -
CASSLGPGIYEQYF | TGCGCCAGCAGCTTGGGGCCAGGGATATACGAGCAGTACTTC | - | TRBJ2-7 | TRBV5-1 | -
CASSLGGAHTYEQYF | TGCGCCAGCAGCTTAGGGGGGGCTCATACCTACGAGCAGTACTTC | - | TRBJ2-7 | TRBV5-1 | -
CASSREPGNTIYF | TGCGCCAGCAGCAGGGAGCCTGGAAACACCATATATTTT | - | TRBJ1-3 | TRBV5-1 | -
CASSVASTGLYTEAFF | TGTGCCAGCAGCGTAGCCTCGACAGGGCTATACACTGAAGCTTTCTTT | TRBD1 | TRBJ1-1 | TRBV9 | -
CASSASGGGLLYNEQFF | TGTGCCAGCAGCGCCTCCGGGGGGGGGCTCCTATACAATGAGCAGTTCTTC | TRBD2 | TRBJ2-1 | TRBV7-6 | -
CASSEAAGFRTEAFF | TGTGCCAGCAGTGAAGCGGCAGGGTTTCGCACTGAAGCTTTCTTT | - | TRBJ1-1 | TRBV6-1 | -
CASSGQGRNSPLHF | TGTGCCAGCTCTGGACAGGGAAGGAATTCACCCCTCCACTTT | TRBD1 | TRBJ1-6 | TRBV18 | -
CASRLQGWVTGELFF | TGTGCCAGTAGATTACAGGGGTGGGTCACCGGGGAGCTGTTTTTT | TRBD1 | TRBJ2-2 | TRBV19 | -
CASRRVYGYTF | TGTGCCAGCAGGCGAGTCTATGGCTACACCTTC | - | TRBJ1-2 | TRBV28 | -
CASSPSQGRGSGANVLTF | TGTGCCAGCAGCCCCAGCCAGGGGAGGGGATCTGGGGCCAACGTCCTGACTTTC | - | TRBJ2-6 | TRBV7-9 | -
CASSSKTGGGFNEQFF | TGCGCCAGCAGCTCGAAGACAGGGGGCGGTTTTAATGAGCAGTTCTTC | TRBD1 | TRBJ2-1 | TRBV5-1 | -
CASSDGTGGRNEQFF | TGTGCCAGCAGTGACGGAACAGGGGGGAGAAATGAGCAGTTCTTC | TRBD1 | TRBJ2-1 | TRBV6-4 | -
CASSQGAGRLGGAETFF | TGTGCCAGCAGCCAAGGAGCGGGACGCCTTGGGGGGGCTGAAACTTTCTTT | - | TRBJ1-1 | TRBV4-2 | -
CASSLTVSYEQYF | TGTGCCAGCAGTTTGACTGTCTCCTACGAGCAGTACTTC | - | TRBJ2-7 | TRBV28 | -
CASSAVRYTEAFF | TGTGCCAGCAGCGCTGTCCGGTACACTGAAGCTTTCTTT | - | TRBJ1-1 | TRBV12-3/TRBV12-4 | -
CASSSRAEYNTEAFF | TGTGCCAGTAGTAGCAGGGCCGAGTACAACACTGAAGCTTTCTTT | - | TRBJ1-1 | TRBV19 | -
CASSPLRTALQEQYF | TGTGCCAGCAGTCCTTTGCGGACAGCCCTCCAAGAGCAGTACTTC | - | TRBJ2-7 | TRBV27 | -
CASSMGQGARGYTF | TGTGCCAGTAGTATGGGGCAGGGGGCGCGTGGCTACACCTTC | TRBD1 | TRBJ1-2 | TRBV19 | -
CASSLDLGQSNYGYTF | TGTGCCAGCAGCTTGGATCTGGGACAGTCTAACTATGGCTACACCTTC | TRBD1 | TRBJ1-2 | TRBV5-5 | -
CATSDSGGRAIHEQYF | TGTGCCACCAGTGATTCCGGCGGGAGGGCCATCCACGAGCAGTACTTC | TRBD2 | TRBJ2-7 | TRBV24-1 | many
CASSLTSGAGGYRTDTQYF | TGTGCCAGCAGCTTAACGAGCGGGGCGGGAGGTTATCGCACAGATACGCAGTATTTT | TRBD2 | TRBJ2-3 | TRBV7-2 | -
CASRQGTGELFF | TGTGCCAGCAGACAGGGGACCGGGGAGCTGTTTTTT | TRBD1 | TRBJ2-2 | TRBV3-1/TRBV3-2 | -
CASTRTGGYNEQFF | TGTGCCTCGACTAGGACGGGGGGTTACAATGAGCAGTTCTTC | TRBD2 | TRBJ2-1 | TRBV5-6 | few